Shown below are 30 T cell receptor beta chains from a single sample sequenced in a study of blood T cell repertoires in COVID-19. Produced via immunoSEQ multiplex PCR; TCRdb's table is partial and in-frame only. The data hold about 190,000 clones, with around 79% observed a single time. What was sequenced was peripheral blood. The receptor set was obtained from a man aged 45-65 years who had recovered from COVID-19.

This clone was counted once. The CDR3 is CSVVGSNTGELFF. CDR3 in DNA: TGCAGCGTTGTCGGGTCTAACACCGGGGAGCTGTTTTTT. The chain couples TRBV29-1 to TRBJ2-2; D is uncertain. The germline gives CDR1 SQVTM, CDR2 ANQGSEA. This CDR3 has 13 residues. The V and J ends lost 4 bases and 2 bases respectively, with 8 bases between them.

The chain carries TRBV24-1 and TRBJ2-1; perhaps TRBD2 as D (6 bases). CDR1 and CDR2 from the germline V gene are KGHDR and SFDVKD. Trimming left V 4 bases short and J 0 bases short, with 15 bases between. The CDR3 is 17 amino acids. The chain's CDR3 is CATSETGTLSSYNEQFF. In DNA form, the CDR3 reads TGTGCCACCAGTGAAACCGGGACTTTAAGCTCCTACAATGAGCAGTTCTTC.

This clone showed up just a few times. The chain links TRBV30 to TRBJ2-7, with no clear D. The CDR3 is made up of 11 amino acids. V was shortened by 0 bases and J by 4 bases, with 4 bases between the two germline ends. The germline gives CDR1 GTSNPN, CDR2 SVGIG (reference sequence). The CDR3 DNA is TGTGCCTGGAGTGTATCGTACGAGCAGTACTTC. Amino acids: CAWSVSYEQYF.

V and J are TRBV3-1 (or the pseudogene TRBV3-2) and TRBJ1-5; D is undetermined. Trimming stripped 0 bases from V and 7 bases from J, with 7 bases between. The germline V gene has CDR1 LGHDT and CDR2 YNNKEL (reference sequence). This CDR3 is built from 13 residues. The CDR3 bases are TGTGCCAGCAGCCAAGAGAGAGGGCAGCCCCAGCATTTT. Translating gives CASSQERGQPQHF.

This chain connects TRBV5-1 to TRBJ1-4; TRBD1 matches at 7 bases. The CDR3 loop spans 17 amino acids. Per germline, CDR1 SGHRS and CDR2 YFSETQ. J was trimmed by 0 bases and V by 0 bases; bases with no gene match: 5. CDR3 in amino acids: CASSLAGRGATNEKLFF. CDR3 nucleotide sequence: TGCGCCAGCAGCTTGGCAGGCAGGGGGGCAACTAATGAAAAACTGTTTTTT.

CDR3 coding DNA: TGTGCCAGCAGTTTATTCCTTTCTGGGGCCAACGTCCTGACTTTC. Protein product: CASSLFLSGANVLTF. V and J are TRBV27 and TRBJ2-6; D gene ambiguous. This CDR3 contains 15 residues. Trimming removed 1 base from V and 1 base from J, with 5 bases in between. Germline V lookup: CDR1 MNHEY, CDR2 SMNVEV (reference sequence). Supplemented by reference TRBV27 and TRBJ2-6, the full variable domain reads EAQVTQNPRYLITVTGKKLTVTCSQNMNHEYMSWYRQDPGLGLRQIYYSMNVEVTDKGDVPEGYKVSRKEKRNFPLILESPSPNQTSLYFCASSLFLSGANVLTFGAGSRLTVL.

Here the CDR3 reads CASSRFGTSGSNEQFF. DNA of the CDR3: TGTGCCAGTAGTAGATTTGGGACTAGCGGGAGTAATGAGCAGTTCTTC. J is TRBJ2-1 and V is TRBV19; TRBD2 matches 14 bases. CDR3 length equals 16 residues. Germline-derived CDR1 and CDR2 are LNHDA and SQIVND (reference sequence). The trim removed 4 bases at V and 7 bases at J, leaving 6 bases unmatched.

This clone is medium-sized (0.01 to 0.1%). The chain joins TRBV9 to TRBJ2-3; 9 bases match TRBD2. The CDR3 covers 15 residues. The J segment lost 4 bases and the V segment lost 2 bases, leaving 5 bases of the junction unmatched. The germline V gene encodes CDR1 SGDLS and CDR2 YYNGEE. CDR3 residues: CASSVDSGSADTQYF. The CDR3 nucleotides are TGTGCCAGCAGCGTGGATAGCGGGAGTGCAGATACGCAGTATTTT.

This clone has a handful of counts. The rearrangement links TRBV6-5 to TRBJ2-2; 7 bases line up with TRBD1. The CDR3 length is 14 residues. The junction had 8 bases not matched to a gene; V was cut back by 7 bases and J by 6 bases. From germline, CDR1 is MNHEY and CDR2 SVGAGI. The chain's CDR3 is CASMILQGAGELFF. As DNA, the CDR3 is TGTGCCAGCATGATTCTCCAGGGGGCCGGGGAGCTGTTTTTT.

This chain joins TRBV27 and TRBJ1-2; maybe TRBD1 (5 bases). The CDR3 runs to 16 residues. V shed 3 bases and J shed 4 bases, with 18 bases lying between them. Germline V gives CDR1 MNHEY, CDR2 SMNVEV (reference sequence). In nucleotides, the CDR3 is TGTGCCAGCAGTTTTTCTTCGGCAGGGCTTTTCTATGGCTACACCTTC. It encodes CASSFSSAGLFYGYTF.

The CDR3 DNA reads TGTGCCAGCAGGTGGGACTGGAGTCGAAATGAGCAGTTCTTC. It codes for CASRWDWSRNEQFF. J is TRBJ2-1 and V is TRBV5-4; tentatively, D is TRBD2 (6 bases). Germline CDR1 and CDR2: SGHNT and YYREEE (reference sequence). The CDR3 spans 14 residues. V dropped 5 bases and J dropped 7 bases, with 16 bases sitting between them.

The CDR3 spells CASSQLGGISTDTQYF. CDR3 bases: TGTGCCAGTAGTCAATTGGGCGGGATTAGCACAGATACGCAGTATTTT. The chain combines TRBV19 with TRBJ2-3, with a weak D call TRBD2 (6 bases). Trimming took off 5 bases at V and 0 bases at J, with 15 bases between the two ends. The V gene's germline CDR1 is LNHDA and CDR2 SQIVND (reference sequence). This CDR3 is 16 amino acids long.

The V gene is TRBV2, the J gene TRBJ1-2; the D is unclear. Germline CDR1 reads SNHLY; CDR2 reads FYNNEI. Trimming took 3 bases from V and 8 from J, leaving 13 bases between them. This CDR3 spans 13 amino acids. The CDR3 DNA reads as TGTGCCAGCAGTGATTCGTGGAGCGGAGGCTACACCTTC. Encoded protein: CASSDSWSGGYTF.

The rearrangement uses TRBV18 and TRBJ2-7; 7 bases agree with TRBD2. J was trimmed by 6 bases and V by 4 bases; bases with no gene match: 6. CDR3 length equals 13 residues. Per germline, CDR1 KGHSH and CDR2 LQKENI. Written as DNA, the CDR3 is TGTGCCAGCTCACTACCCGGGACTACCGAGCAGTACTTC. It codes for CASSLPGTTEQYF.

The rearrangement joins TRBV14 to TRBJ2-7; D is undetermined. Germline CDR1 and CDR2: SGHDN and FVKESK. V was shortened by 3 bases and J by 10 bases, with 13 bases between the two germline ends. The CDR3 is 12 amino acids. The CDR3 bases are TGTGCCAGCAGCCACCTGACAAGTCGACAGTACTTC. Residues: CASSHLTSRQYF.

V gene TRBV28 combines with J gene TRBJ2-7, with TRBD1 matching 7 bases. The CDR3 loop spans 15 amino acids. From germline, CDR1 is MDHEN and CDR2 SYDVKM. After removal of 6 bases from V and 5 bases from J, the junction contained 13 bases not matched to a gene. The CDR3 nucleotides read TGTGCCAGCAGCCCTTGGACAGGAATCCCCCACGAGCAGTACTTC. Its translation: CASSPWTGIPHEQYF.

The chain is built from TRBV3-1 (or the pseudogene TRBV3-2) and TRBJ2-2; 10 positions agree with TRBD1. J lost 0 bases, V lost 2 bases, and 3 bases had no gene match. The CDR3 has 17 amino acids. CDR1 is LGHDT and CDR2 is YNNKEL in the germline V gene (reference sequence). For the CDR3, the DNA is TGTGCCAGCAGCCAACGGGACAGGGGTGCGAACACCGGGGAGCTGTTTTTT. This gives the protein CASSQRDRGANTGELFF.

The chain employs TRBV11-2 and TRBJ1-4, with D unclear. Per the germline V gene, CDR1 is SGHAT and CDR2 is FQNNGV. The CDR3 spans 14 residues. The V gene lost 3 bases and the J gene lost 5 bases, with 10 bases spanning the gap. The chain's CDR3 is CASSFDISNEKLFF. The CDR3, as DNA: TGTGCCAGCAGCTTTGACATATCGAATGAAAAACTGTTTTTT.

The chain couples TRBV2 to TRBJ2-7, with a weak D call TRBD2 (6 bases). This CDR3 region has 13 residues. CDR1 is SNHLY and CDR2 is FYNNEI in the germline V gene. V shed 3 bases and J shed 6 bases, with 12 bases lying between them. The CDR3 DNA is TGTGCCAGCAGTGATGTGGGGGGAGGCGAGCAGTACTTC. This gives the protein CASSDVGGGEQYF.

Here the CDR3 reads CASSQPIGPAGETQYF. Here the CDR3 DNA reads TGTGCCAGCAGCCAACCTATCGGTCCAGCGGGAGAGACCCAGTACTTC. This chain joins TRBV3-1 (or the pseudogene TRBV3-2) and TRBJ2-5, with D perhaps TRBD2 (6 bases). Germline loops: CDR1 LGHDT, CDR2 YNNKEL (reference sequence). CDR3 length: 16 residues. The V and J ends lost 2 bases and 4 bases respectively, with 17 bases between them.

The chain joins TRBV6-5 to TRBJ2-7; maybe TRBD2 (6 bases). Germline lookup yields CDR1 MNHEY and CDR2 SVGAGI. V was cut by 5 bases and J by 1 base, with 12 bases left in between. This CDR3 is 14 amino acids long. The CDR3 DNA is TGTGCCAGCAGTCATAGCGGCGGGTCCTACGAGCAGTACTTC. It translates to CASSHSGGSYEQYF.

The V gene is TRBV2, the J gene TRBJ1-2; tentative D call: TRBD1 (5 bases). Germline lookup yields CDR1 SNHLY and CDR2 FYNNEI. This CDR3 is 12 amino acids long. Trimming removed 10 bases from V and 0 bases from J, with 9 bases in between. The CDR3 reads CATETANYGYTF. The CDR3 DNA sequence: TGTGCCACCGAGACAGCTAACTATGGCTACACCTTC.

The sample holds one count of this clone. J is TRBJ1-2 and V is TRBV6-2 or TRBV6-3; 8 bases agree with TRBD1. Trimming at V came to 0 bases and at J to 5 bases, leaving 14 bases not matched to a gene. The CDR3 extends over 18 amino acids. Germline CDR1 and CDR2: MNHEY and SVGEGT. The CDR3 here is CASSYSTTGVSSRYGYTF. The CDR3 nucleotides are TGTGCCAGCAGTTACTCGACGACAGGGGTCTCCTCTCGTTATGGCTACACCTTC.

The CDR3 coding sequence is TGTGCCAGCAGCTTATTCGGCGGATCGAACACTGAAGCTTTCTTT. It codes for CASSLFGGSNTEAFF. The rearrangement links TRBV7-2 to TRBJ1-1; D unclear. Trimming took 2 bases from V and 1 from J, leaving 11 bases between them. The CDR3 extends over 15 amino acids. The germline CDR1 and CDR2 sequences are SGHTA and FQGNSA. The whole variable domain, filled in from reference TRBV7-2 and TRBJ1-1, reads GAGVSQSPSNKVTEKGKDVELRCDPISGHTALYWYRQSLGQGLEFLIYFQGNSAPDKSGLPSDRFSAERTGGSVSTLTIQRTQQEDSAVYLCASSLFGGSNTEAFFGQGTRLTVV.

The rearrangement joins TRBV25-1 to TRBJ1-4; D is ambiguous. In germline, CDR1 is MGHDK, CDR2 SYGVNS. Deletions cut 2 bases from V and 7 bases from J, with 14 bases between. CDR3 size: 15 residues. The CDR3 nucleotides read TGTGCCAGCAGTGAACATCGCCTACGGGGTGAAAAACTGTTTTTT. Translation gives CASSEHRLRGEKLFF. The full variable domain, its missing parts supplied by reference TRBV25-1 and TRBJ1-4, is EADIYQTPRYLVIGTGKKITLECSQTMGHDKMYWYQQDPGMELHLIHYSYGVNSTEKGDLSSESTVSRIRTEHFPLTLESARPSHTSQYLCASSEHRLRGEKLFFGSGTQLSVL.

This clone was picked up a small number of times. V gene TRBV30 combines with J gene TRBJ2-7; no clear D. V lost 0 bases and J lost 3, with 9 bases in between. Germline loops: CDR1 GTSNPN, CDR2 SVGIG (reference sequence). The CDR3 has 13 amino acids. CDR3 region: CAWSVVLNYEQYF. Written as DNA, the CDR3 is TGTGCCTGGAGTGTTGTCCTAAACTACGAGCAGTACTTC.

The chain couples TRBV4-3 to TRBJ1-3; 7 positions match TRBD1. The CDR3 covers 14 residues. Germline CDR1 is LGHNA and CDR2 is YSLEER. The trim removed 1 base at V and 4 bases at J, leaving 1 base unmatched. CDR3 sequence (DNA): TGCGCCAGCAGCCAAGCGGACAGGGGAAACACCATATATTTT. Its protein is CASSQADRGNTIYF.

This chain connects TRBV3-1 (or the pseudogene TRBV3-2) to TRBJ2-2; 10 nucleotides align to TRBD2. The CDR3 spans 18 residues. Trimming took 6 bases from V and 2 from J; bases not matched to a gene: 12. Germline-derived CDR1 and CDR2 are LGHDT and YNNKEL (reference sequence). The CDR3 bases are TGTGCCAGCAGGTACGAAATACCTAGCGGGAGTAACACCGGGGAGCTGTTTTTT. Translating it yields CASRYEIPSGSNTGELFF.

The rearrangement uses TRBV2 and TRBJ2-7; 12 bases match TRBD2. V lost 6 bases and J lost 3; bases outside the gene matches: 6. This CDR3 region has 15 residues. In germline, CDR1 is SNHLY, CDR2 FYNNEI. CDR3 bases: TGTGCCAGCAGACCTGGACTAGCGGGGAACTACGAGCAGTACTTC. It specifies CASRPGLAGNYEQYF. The complete variable domain, with remaining parts taken from reference TRBV2 and TRBJ2-7, reads EPEVTQTPSHQVTQMGQEVILRCVPISNHLYFYWYRQILGQKVEFLVSFYNNEISEKSEIFDDQFSVERPDGSNFTLKIRSTKLEDSAMYFCASRPGLAGNYEQYFGPGTRLTVT.

The rearrangement joins TRBV7-2 to TRBJ2-2, with D possibly TRBD2 on 5 matching bases. This CDR3 has 13 amino acids. The germline gives CDR1 SGHTA, CDR2 FQGNSA. The germline V and J ends were trimmed by 4 bases and 7 bases, with 10 bases remaining between them. CDR3 loop: CASSWLAGGELFF. The CDR3 DNA reads TGTGCCAGCAGCTGGCTAGCAGGCGGGGAGCTGTTTTTT. The full variable domain, its missing parts supplied by reference TRBV7-2 and TRBJ2-2, is GAGVSQSPSNKVTEKGKDVELRCDPISGHTALYWYRQSLGQGLEFLIYFQGNSAPDKSGLPSDRFSAERTGGSVSTLTIQRTQQEDSAVYLCASSWLAGGELFFGEGSRLTVL.